Listed below are T cell receptor beta chains from one sample, sequenced in a study of blood T cell repertoires in COVID-19. Data came from immunoSEQ multiplex PCR; TCRdb stores just in-frame clones and leaves some out. The sample contains hundreds of thousands of clones, 88% of which appear only once. The sequenced sample consisted of PBMCs or T cells enriched from blood (not recorded which). These receptors all come from a woman aged 55-69 years in a cohort exposed to, infected with or recovered from COVID-19 (not recorded which). The CDR3 runs from the conserved cysteine through the conserved F or W. The D gene is left open where the match is weak. Some rows mark clone size as missing; the rest say once, few, many or name a class of expanded clone.

abundance: .
v_gene: TRBV19
j_gene: TRBJ2-7
d_gene: .
CDR3aa: CASTPTGLSYEQYF
CDR3nt: TGTGCCAGTACGCCGACAGGATTGTCCTACGAGCAGTACTTC

abundance: .
v_gene: TRBV15
j_gene: TRBJ2-7
d_gene: .
CDR3aa: CATSSWSLGSSEQYF
CDR3nt: TGTGCCACCAGCAGCTGGAGCCTAGGGAGTTCCGAGCAGTACTTC

abundance: .
v_gene: TRBV18
j_gene: TRBJ2-7
d_gene: TRBD2
CDR3aa: CASSLRGPGLAETRGNEQYF
CDR3nt: TGTGCCAGCTCACTTCGCGGACCGGGACTAGCAGAGACCCGCGGGAACGAGCAGTACTTC

abundance: .
v_gene: TRBV6-5
j_gene: TRBJ2-7
d_gene: TRBD2
CDR3aa: CASSRGLAGHEQYF
CDR3nt: TGTGCCAGCAGCCGGGGACTAGCGGGGCACGAGCAGTACTTC

abundance: .
v_gene: TRBV16
j_gene: TRBJ2-1
d_gene: TRBD2
CDR3aa: CASSQQAGGYNEQFF
CDR3nt: TGTGCCAGCAGCCAACAAGCGGGAGGATACAATGAGCAGTTCTTC

abundance: .
v_gene: TRBV2
j_gene: TRBJ2-4
d_gene: .
CDR3aa: CASNPNPVGGNIQYF
CDR3nt: TGTGCCAGCAATCCAAACCCTGTGGGGGGAAACATTCAGTACTTC

abundance: .
v_gene: TRBV30
j_gene: TRBJ1-4
d_gene: .
CDR3aa: CAVQVVGEKLFF
CDR3nt: TGTGCCGTACAGGTGGTAGGTGAAAAACTGTTTTTT

abundance: few
v_gene: TRBV9
j_gene: TRBJ2-5
d_gene: .
CDR3aa: CASSAQQETQYF
CDR3nt: TGTGCCAGCAGCGCCCAGCAAGAGACCCAGTACTTC

abundance: .
v_gene: TRBV3-1/TRBV3-2
j_gene: TRBJ2-1
d_gene: .
CDR3aa: CASSPNSPDGISYNEQFF
CDR3nt: TGTGCCAGCAGCCCGAACTCCCCGGACGGGATTTCCTACAATGAGCAGTTCTTC

abundance: once
v_gene: TRBV3-1/TRBV3-2
j_gene: TRBJ1-5
d_gene: .
CDR3aa: CASSQSQGRNQPQHF
CDR3nt: TGTGCCAGCAGCCAATCGCAGGGGCGCAATCAGCCCCAGCATTTT

abundance: .
v_gene: TRBV7-2
j_gene: TRBJ2-7
d_gene: TRBD2
CDR3aa: CASSPREERVLAYEQYF
CDR3nt: TGTGCCAGCAGCCCCCGGGAGGAGCGGGTTCTAGCCTACGAGCAGTACTTC

abundance: .
v_gene: TRBV5-1
j_gene: TRBJ2-3
d_gene: TRBD2
CDR3aa: CASSLGGLAGVADTQYF
CDR3nt: TGCGCCAGCAGCTTGGGAGGACTAGCGGGAGTGGCAGATACGCAGTATTTT

abundance: .
v_gene: TRBV7-6
j_gene: TRBJ2-7
d_gene: .
CDR3aa: CASSSQGGVSYEQYF
CDR3nt: TGTGCCAGCAGCTCACAGGGTGGGGTCTCCTACGAGCAGTACTTC

abundance: .
v_gene: TRBV11-2
j_gene: TRBJ2-7
d_gene: .
CDR3aa: CASSRTRGEQYF
CDR3nt: TGTGCCAGCAGCCGGACCAGGGGCGAGCAGTACTTC

abundance: .
v_gene: TRBV30
j_gene: TRBJ2-7
d_gene: .
CDR3aa: CAWTAASGNFIYEQYF
CDR3nt: TGTGCCTGGACTGCCGCCAGCGGAAATTTCATCTACGAGCAGTACTTC

abundance: .
v_gene: TRBV7-2
j_gene: TRBJ2-5
d_gene: TRBD2
CDR3aa: CASSSGTSGNGETQYF
CDR3nt: TGTGCCAGCAGCTCGGGGACTAGCGGGAACGGAGAGACCCAGTACTTC

abundance: .
v_gene: TRBV6-5
j_gene: TRBJ2-1
d_gene: TRBD2
CDR3aa: CASTASGDYNEQFF
CDR3nt: TGTGCCAGCACCGCTAGCGGGGATTACAATGAGCAGTTCTTC

abundance: .
v_gene: TRBV6-5
j_gene: TRBJ1-2
d_gene: TRBD1
CDR3aa: CASSYRQGAQGYTF
CDR3nt: TGTGCCAGCAGTTACCGACAGGGGGCGCAAGGCTACACCTTC

abundance: .
v_gene: TRBV10-3
j_gene: TRBJ2-1
d_gene: TRBD2
CDR3aa: CAISEGTSGSRGEQFF
CDR3nt: TGTGCCATCAGTGAAGGGACTAGCGGGAGCCGGGGTGAGCAGTTCTTC

abundance: .
v_gene: TRBV6-5
j_gene: TRBJ1-6
d_gene: TRBD1
CDR3aa: CASSSRTGGNRSLHF
CDR3nt: TGTGCCAGCAGTTCTCGGACAGGTGGAAATCGGTCCCTCCACTTT

abundance: .
v_gene: TRBV28
j_gene: TRBJ2-5
d_gene: TRBD2
CDR3aa: CASSSLAGRQETQYF
CDR3nt: TGTGCCAGCAGTTCGCTAGCGGGGCGCCAAGAGACCCAGTACTTC

abundance: once
v_gene: TRBV5-1
j_gene: TRBJ1-2
d_gene: TRBD1
CDR3aa: CASSLDGGGHGYTF
CDR3nt: TGCGCCAGCAGCTTGGATGGAGGGGGCCATGGCTACACCTTC

abundance: .
v_gene: TRBV6-1
j_gene: TRBJ2-1
d_gene: TRBD2
CDR3aa: CASSEAPGLAGNEQFF
CDR3nt: TGTGCCAGCAGTGAAGCGCCCGGACTAGCGGGAAATGAGCAGTTCTTC

abundance: .
v_gene: TRBV6-5
j_gene: TRBJ1-2
d_gene: TRBD1
CDR3aa: CASSYSLTGQVYGYTF
CDR3nt: TGTGCCAGCAGTTACTCCCTAACGGGACAGGTCTATGGCTACACCTTC

abundance: .
v_gene: TRBV9
j_gene: TRBJ1-2
d_gene: .
CDR3aa: CASSVARGSGRKSGYTF
CDR3nt: TGTGCCAGCAGCGTAGCTAGGGGAAGTGGGAGGAAATCTGGCTACACCTTC

abundance: .
v_gene: TRBV27
j_gene: TRBJ2-6
d_gene: TRBD1
CDR3aa: CASSFSLGDRVFSGANVLTF
CDR3nt: TGTGCCAGCAGTTTTAGCCTGGGGGACAGGGTTTTCTCTGGGGCCAACGTCCTGACTTTC

abundance: .
v_gene: TRBV6-5
j_gene: TRBJ2-7
d_gene: .
CDR3aa: CASSYPPSYEQYF
CDR3nt: TGTGCCAGCAGTTACCCGCCCAGCTACGAGCAGTACTTC

abundance: many
v_gene: TRBV7-9
j_gene: TRBJ1-2
d_gene: .
CDR3aa: CASSLEGRYQDGGYGYTF
CDR3nt: TGTGCCAGCAGCTTAGAGGGCCGATACCAAGACGGCGGGTATGGCTACACCTTC

abundance: .
v_gene: TRBV27
j_gene: TRBJ2-1
d_gene: TRBD1
CDR3aa: CASSLDRGNEQFF
CDR3nt: TGTGCCAGCAGTTTAGACAGGGGGAATGAGCAGTTCTTC

abundance: .
v_gene: TRBV11-1
j_gene: TRBJ2-4
d_gene: .
CDR3aa: CASSLAREVIQYF
CDR3nt: TGTGCCAGCAGCTTAGCACGCGAGGTCATTCAGTACTTC

abundance: .
v_gene: TRBV11-3
j_gene: TRBJ2-1
d_gene: .
CDR3aa: CASSSLSGYNEQFF
CDR3nt: TGTGCCAGCAGCAGCTTAAGTGGCTACAATGAGCAGTTCTTC

abundance: .
v_gene: TRBV5-1
j_gene: TRBJ2-1
d_gene: TRBD2
CDR3aa: CASSLGGLAGHREQFF
CDR3nt: TGCGCCAGCAGCTTGGGAGGACTAGCGGGACATCGCGAGCAGTTCTTC

abundance: .
v_gene: TRBV24-1
j_gene: TRBJ2-6
d_gene: TRBD1
CDR3aa: CATSDPGQGGANVLTF
CDR3nt: TGTGCCACCAGTGACCCTGGACAGGGTGGGGCCAACGTCCTGACTTTC

abundance: .
v_gene: TRBV9
j_gene: TRBJ2-5
d_gene: .
CDR3aa: CASSVWAGQETQYF
CDR3nt: TGTGCCAGCAGCGTATGGGCGGGGCAAGAGACCCAGTACTTC

abundance: .
v_gene: TRBV11-3
j_gene: TRBJ2-3
d_gene: TRBD2
CDR3aa: CASSLDRAGSGISTDTQYF
CDR3nt: TGTGCCAGCAGCTTAGATCGAGCTGGGAGCGGGATATCCACAGATACGCAGTATTTT

abundance: .
v_gene: TRBV30
j_gene: TRBJ2-1
d_gene: TRBD2
CDR3aa: CAWNAGGGFNEQFF
CDR3nt: TGTGCCTGGAATGCGGGAGGAGGTTTCAATGAGCAGTTCTTC

abundance: once
v_gene: TRBV6-5
j_gene: TRBJ2-3
d_gene: .
CDR3aa: CASRLGGPDTQYF
CDR3nt: TGTGCCAGCCGCCTCGGCGGGCCCGATACGCAGTATTTT

abundance: .
v_gene: TRBV27
j_gene: TRBJ2-2
d_gene: .
CDR3aa: CASSLITTTGELFF
CDR3nt: TGTGCCAGCAGTTTAATAACAACCACCGGGGAGCTGTTTTTT

abundance: .
v_gene: TRBV6-5
j_gene: TRBJ2-2
d_gene: .
CDR3aa: CAGHRQTGELFF
CDR3nt: TGTGCCGGCCACCGACAAACCGGGGAGCTGTTTTTT

abundance: .
v_gene: TRBV28
j_gene: TRBJ2-1
d_gene: TRBD2
CDR3aa: CASTDGGLAGGPYNEQFF
CDR3nt: TGTGCCAGCACGGATGGCGGACTAGCGGGAGGGCCGTACAATGAGCAGTTCTTC

abundance: .
v_gene: TRBV7-3
j_gene: TRBJ2-1
d_gene: TRBD2
CDR3aa: CASSPAGVNEQFF
CDR3nt: TGTGCCAGCAGTCCAGCGGGAGTCAATGAGCAGTTCTTC

abundance: .
v_gene: TRBV6-5
j_gene: TRBJ2-7
d_gene: TRBD1
CDR3aa: CASRSGTATTYEQYF
CDR3nt: TGTGCCAGCCGTTCTGGGACAGCGACTACCTACGAGCAGTACTTC